Listed here are 2 T cell receptor beta chains from one sample, sequenced in a study of T-cell reconstitution after alpha-beta-depleted transplantation in children. The authors prepared the TCRbeta library with unique molecular identifiers. TCRdb analysed the PCR reads with MiXCR anew, one entry per CDR3 protein. The data contain over 150,000 distinct CDR3 sequences, 6.6% of them singletons. The material was PBMCs, obtained before TCRalphabeta/CD19-depleted stem cell transplant. All receptors derive from a boy younger than 10 with acute lymphoblastic leukemia, due to receive a stem cell transplant.

The table lists this clonotype with many counts. The rearrangement joins TRBV5-1 to TRBJ2-1; 8 nucleotides align to TRBD2. CDR1 is SGHRS and CDR2 is YFSETQ in the germline V gene. The CDR3 totals 15 residues. Losses at the gene ends were 2 bases for V and 8 bases for J; bases not matched to a gene: 9. The CDR3 reads CASSFTGGPLDEQFF. The CDR3 nucleotides read TGCGCCAGCAGCTTTACGGGAGGGCCTCTCGATGAGCAGTTCTTC.

This clonotype was counted ten times or more. This CDR3 is CSAPRPGYTYNEQFF. CDR3 in DNA: TGCAGTGCTCCCCGCCCTGGCTATACGTACAATGAGCAGTTCTTC. The chain recombines TRBV20-1 with TRBJ2-1; D gene uncertain. CDR3 length equals 15 residues. Trimming pared 5 bases from V and 4 bases from J, leaving 18 bases between. Germline CDR1 and CDR2: DFQATT and SNEGSKA (reference sequence).